The text below deals with one T cell receptor beta chain. Antigen unknown. V shed 6 bases and J 5 bases; nucleotides not matched to a gene: 8. The CDR3 runs 14 residues. Per germline, CDR1 MNHEY and CDR2 SMNVEV (reference sequence). This sample is part of a study of cytomegalovirus exposure and HLA in healthy donors. Primers: 60 Vbeta forward and 13 Jbeta reverse. TCRdb keeps only in-frame clones here, not all; method: immunoSEQ multiplex PCR. Recorded for this sample: about 79,000 clones. Points from the study as a whole: Across HLA loci, a later analysis found differing TCR association rates, with DRB1 most and HLA-C fewest. Earlier results showed most TCR beta V segments being productive about 90% or about 30% of the time.

The clonotype comes from a man aged 30-40 years in good health and CMV-seronegative. The chain employs TRBV27 and TRBJ2-7; 9 positions match TRBD1. The sequenced material came from PBMCs. CDR3 residues: CASSARTGVNEQYF. CDR3 nucleotides: TGTGCCAGCAGCGCCCGGACAGGGGTCAACGAGCAGTACTTC.